Below, 24 T cell receptor beta chains from the same sample are listed, as sequenced in a study of blood T cell repertoires in COVID-19. Using immunoSEQ multiplex PCR, the repertoire was profiled, and TCRdb retains in-frame clones only, with some absent. The sample consists of about 380,000 clones, roughly 85% of them appearing once. The sequenced sample consisted of peripheral blood. These receptors came from a woman in her late teens or twenties with acute or convalescent COVID-19.

This clone was counted only a few times. V is TRBV4-1 and J is TRBJ1-5; 7 bases fit TRBD1. The germline V gene encodes CDR1 MGHRA and CDR2 YSYEKL. CDR3 length: 13 residues. V lost 1 base and J lost 7; bases outside the gene matches: 1. CDR3 nucleotide sequence: TGCGCCAGCAGCCAAGTAGGGGGCCAGCCCCAGCATTTT. Translating gives CASSQVGGQPQHF.

The CDR3 region has the DNA TGTGCCATCACCGACAGGGCGACCTACGAGCAGTACTTC. Translated, it gives CAITDRATYEQYF. The rearrangement links TRBV10-3 to TRBJ2-7; 7 nucleotides agree with TRBD1. The V gene's germline CDR1 is ENHRY and CDR2 SYGVKD. Trimming took 7 bases from V and 2 from J; bases not matched to a gene: 5. The CDR3 contains 13 residues.

The chain is built from TRBV19 and TRBJ2-2; 7 positions match TRBD1. Trimming cost V 3 bases and J 7 bases; bases outside gene matches: 8. The CDR3 runs to 15 residues. The germline gives CDR1 LNHDA, CDR2 SQIVND (reference sequence). DNA for the CDR3: TGTGCCAGTAGTATCCCGAGACAGGGCTTCGGGGAGCTGTTTTTT. This gives the protein CASSIPRQGFGELFF.

The CDR3 here is CASSLSVTGEPQHF. The CDR3 DNA reads TGTGCCAGCAGTTTATCCGTGACAGGAGAACCCCAGCATTTT. J is TRBJ1-5 and V is TRBV28; the D gene is possibly TRBD1 (6 bases). The germline gives CDR1 MDHEN, CDR2 SYDVKM. The CDR3 spans 14 residues. Trimming cost V 1 base and J 10 bases, with 14 bases left between them.

The V and J genes are TRBV11-2 and TRBJ1-1, with a tentative D call TRBD1 (6 bases). Germline V gene lookup returns CDR1 SGHAT and CDR2 FQNNGV. With 1 base removed from V and 5 bases from J, the gap between germline ends came to 14 bases. The CDR3 has 15 amino acids. DNA of the CDR3: TGTGCCAGCAGCTTAGTATTACAGGGCTGGACTGAAGCTTTCTTT. Translated: CASSLVLQGWTEAFF.

The gene calls are TRBV2 and TRBJ1-4; the D is unclear. There are 12 residues in the CDR3. From germline, CDR1 is SNHLY and CDR2 FYNNEI. The V and J ends lost 3 bases and 11 bases respectively, with 10 bases between them. The CDR3 reads CASSEGRVKLFF. The CDR3 nucleotides are TGTGCCAGCAGTGAGGGGAGGGTGAAACTGTTTTTT.

The CDR3 DNA sequence: TGTGCCAGCAGGGCGTTACAGGGCGGCTACGAGCAGTACTTC. It specifies CASRALQGGYEQYF. V gene TRBV6-5 combines with J gene TRBJ2-7; D possibly corresponds to TRBD1 (6 bases). CDR3 length: 14 residues. Trimming left V 6 bases short and J 3 bases short, with 15 bases between. Germline CDR1 is MNHEY and CDR2 is SVGAGI.

This clone came up a few times. The chain links TRBV11-2 to TRBJ2-7, with 8 bases identical to TRBD1. V shed 8 bases, J shed 1 base, and the junction held 7 bases outside the gene matches. From germline, CDR1 is SGHAT and CDR2 FQNNGV. The CDR3 extends over 14 amino acids. The CDR3 nucleotides read TGTGCCAGCTCCCGGGACAGGAGTTCCTACGAGCAGTACTTC. Its translation is CASSRDRSSYEQYF.

Turning to this clone: A read error may produce the germline difference seen at one junction end. The rearrangement joins TRBV19 to TRBJ1-5; possibly TRBD1 for D (6 bases). Germline loops: CDR1 LNHDA, CDR2 SQIVND (reference sequence). The CDR3 has 12 amino acids. The CDR3 sequence is CASSGRQDGPHF. CDR3 sequence (DNA): TGTGCCAGTAGTGGCAGACAGGACGGTCCCCACTTT. Combining the CDR3 with reference TRBV19 and TRBJ1-5 gives the whole variable domain DGGITQSPKYLFRKEGQNVTLSCEQNLNHDAMYWYRQDPGQGLRLIYYSQIVNDFQKGDIAEGYSVSREKKESFPLTVTSAQKNPTAFYLCASSGRQDGPHFGDGTRLSIL.

The rearrangement links TRBV14 to TRBJ1-2, with D unclear. Germline V gives CDR1 SGHDN, CDR2 FVKESK. The length of the CDR3 is 15 residues. The V and J ends lost 6 bases and 8 bases respectively, with 22 bases between them. The CDR3 nucleotides read TGTGCCAGCAGTATGGGCGGGATCCCCCTTATGGGCTACACCTTC. It is translated as CASSMGGIPLMGYTF.

CDR3 coding DNA: TGTGCCAGCAAGACGATCCGGACAGGGCACGAGCAGTACTTC. It specifies CASKTIRTGHEQYF. The rearrangement links TRBV2 to TRBJ2-7; 8 bases map to TRBD1. With V trimmed by 7 bases and J by 5 bases, 10 bases remained unmatched. Germline assignment: CDR1 SNHLY and CDR2 FYNNEI. CDR3 length: 14 residues.

This chain connects TRBV5-1 to TRBJ1-1; D gene ambiguous. The CDR3 has 16 amino acids. Trimming pared 0 bases from V and 0 bases from J, leaving 12 bases between. CDR1 is SGHRS and CDR2 is YFSETQ in the germline V gene. This CDR3 is CASSLVTLGVNTEAFF. CDR3 sequence (DNA): TGCGCCAGCAGCTTGGTTACCCTAGGTGTGAACACTGAAGCTTTCTTT.

This clone was seen a few times. The CDR3 DNA follows: TGTGCCAGCAGTTACCGGTTTGGTGGGGAGCTGTTTTTT. It yields the protein CASSYRFGGELFF. The chain links TRBV6-5 to TRBJ2-2; unclear D gene. Per germline, CDR1 MNHEY and CDR2 SVGAGI. With 2 bases removed from V and 8 bases from J, the gap between germline ends came to 9 bases. This CDR3 contains 13 residues.

CDR3 DNA sequence: TGCGCCAGCAGTGAGTGGATTAGCGGGATGCAAGAGACCCAGTACTTC. Amino acid sequence: CASSEWISGMQETQYF. The chain couples TRBV10-2 to TRBJ2-5, with 8 positions matching TRBD2. CDR1 and CDR2 from the germline V gene are WSHSY and SAAADI. The CDR3 contains 16 residues. The V gene end was trimmed by 1 base and the J gene end by 2 bases; junction bases not matched to a gene: 6.

V usage is TRBV3-1 (or the pseudogene TRBV3-2) and J usage is TRBJ1-1; 8 bases are a match to TRBD1. The CDR3 loop spans 14 amino acids. The germline gives CDR1 LGHDT, CDR2 YNNKEL (reference sequence). The V gene end was trimmed by 4 bases and the J gene end by 7 bases; junction bases not matched to a gene: 8. Written as DNA, the CDR3 is TGTGCCAGCAGCCTCGGGACAGGTGAATTTGAAGCTTTCTTT. As protein: CASSLGTGEFEAFF.

J is TRBJ1-2 and V is TRBV30, with TRBD1 matching 10 bases. The CDR3 is made up of 14 amino acids. V was pared by 5 bases and J by 4 bases, with 7 bases of the junction left unmatched. The germline V gene has CDR1 GTSNPN and CDR2 SVGIG (reference sequence). The CDR3 spells CAWGVGTGVYGYTF. Here the CDR3 DNA reads TGTGCCTGGGGCGTAGGGACAGGGGTCTATGGCTACACCTTC.

This clone was seen only once. The V and J genes are TRBV27 and TRBJ1-4; D perhaps matches TRBD1 (5 bases). The V and J ends lost 8 bases and 0 bases respectively, with 13 bases between them. Germline CDR1 and CDR2: MNHEY and SMNVEV (reference sequence). The CDR3 covers 15 residues. The DNA for the CDR3 is TGTGCCAGCTCATTAACAGGAGCAACTAATGAAAAACTGTTTTTT. Encoded protein: CASSLTGATNEKLFF. The entire variable domain, with the rest obtained from reference TRBV27 and TRBJ1-4, is as follows: EAQVTQNPRYLITVTGKKLTVTCSQNMNHEYMSWYRQDPGLGLRQIYYSMNVEVTDKGDVPEGYKVSRKEKRNFPLILESPSPNQTSLYFCASSLTGATNEKLFFGSGTQLSVL.

V is TRBV5-4 and J is TRBJ1-4, with TRBD1 identical over 8 bases. The germline CDR1 and CDR2 sequences are SGHNT and YYREEE (reference sequence). With 4 bases clipped from V and 8 bases from J, the junction kept 7 bases outside the gene matches. This CDR3 has 14 amino acids. The CDR3 reads CASSEGQGREKLFF. DNA of the CDR3: TGTGCCAGCAGCGAAGGACAGGGTCGGGAAAAACTGTTTTTT.

This chain links TRBV9 with TRBJ2-2; perhaps TRBD2 as D (5 bases). This CDR3 comprises 16 residues. From germline, CDR1 is SGDLS and CDR2 YYNGEE. V lost 4 bases, J lost 1 base, and 14 bases lay in between. In nucleotides, the CDR3 is TGTGCCAGCAGCCCCTGGGCTAGCAAGAACACCGGGGAGCTGTTTTTT. Protein product: CASSPWASKNTGELFF.

With regard to this clone: Other DNA sequences within the sample encode an identical CDR3. The V and J genes are TRBV28 and TRBJ1-1, with 11 bases aligning to TRBD1. The CDR3 covers 14 residues. Germline V gene data show CDR1 as MDHEN and CDR2 as SYDVKM. Unmatched junction bases numbered 4, after V lost 5 bases and J lost 5 bases. The CDR3 protein is CASSLGTGGTEAFF. In nucleotides, the CDR3 is TGTGCCAGCAGTCTCGGGACAGGGGGGACTGAAGCTTTCTTT.

This clone has just a few counts. The chain joins TRBV3-1 (or the pseudogene TRBV3-2) to TRBJ1-5, with 10 positions matching TRBD1. J was trimmed by 16 bases and V by 5 bases; bases with no gene match: 11. In germline, CDR1 is LGHDT, CDR2 YNNKEL (reference sequence). This CDR3 comprises 13 residues. CDR3 in amino acids: CASSDTGQGEHHF. The CDR3 nucleotides read TGTGCCAGCAGCGATACCGGACAGGGGGAACACCATTTT.

The genes are TRBV19 and TRBJ2-2, with 9 positions matching TRBD2. V was clipped by 5 bases and J by 6 bases; unmatched bases: 16. Per the germline V gene, CDR1 is LNHDA and CDR2 is SQIVND (reference sequence). The CDR3 extends over 18 amino acids. As DNA, the CDR3 is TGTGCCAGTAGTCCTCCCGCCGGGACTAGCTTCAACCCCGGGGAGCTGTTTTTT. It codes for CASSPPAGTSFNPGELFF.

The chain employs TRBV6-1 and TRBJ2-7; a possible D gene is TRBD1 (6 bases). The germline CDR1 and CDR2 sequences are MNHNS and SASEGT. The length of the CDR3 is 16 residues. V shed 2 bases and J shed 2 bases, with 16 bases lying between them. Here the CDR3 reads CASSERFSGAPYEQYF. In nucleotides, the CDR3 is TGTGCCAGCAGTGAAAGGTTTTCAGGGGCCCCCTACGAGCAGTACTTC.

This clone turned up a few times. The CDR3 region has the DNA TGTGCCAGCAGTTTTTCCGGGACAGGAATCCACGAGCAGTACTTC. Translation: CASSFSGTGIHEQYF. The chain joins TRBV28 to TRBJ2-7; the match to TRBD1 covers 8 bases. Germline-derived CDR1 and CDR2 are MDHEN and SYDVKM. The CDR3 covers 15 residues. Germline trimming cut 3 bases from V and 5 bases from J; bases unmatched to any gene: 9. The full variable domain, rest sourced from reference TRBV28 and TRBJ2-7, is DVKVTQSSRYLVKRTGEKVFLECVQDMDHENMFWYRQDPGLGLRLIYFSYDVKMKEKGDIPEGYSVSREKKERFSLILESASTNQTSMYLCASSFSGTGIHEQYFGPGTRLTVT.